The TCR beta chain described here comes from a study of cytomegalovirus exposure and HLA in healthy donors. Across the whole study: Ancestry clustering placed 81% of under 450 genotyped donors in the Caucasian-associated cluster.

Germline lookup yields CDR1 SGHRS and CDR2 YFSETQ. V gave up 2 bases and J gave up 5 bases, with 10 bases separating them. The length of the CDR3 is 13 residues. Study-wide points: Reportedly, fewer N-insertions than the approximately 690-donor mean appeared in an Asian-associated ancestry cluster in a later analysis. Across donors, most TCRs were seen rarely, yet some public ones were widespread. Certain sequence variants were highly shared and formed a cluster, and this cluster was likely a sequencing artifact.

The PCR had 60 Vbeta and 13 Jbeta primers. Libraries were prepared by immunoSEQ multiplex PCR; TCRdb keeps only in-frame clonotypes and omits some of them. The sample contains some 66,000 clones, around 75% of which appear only once. On this clone itself: Antigen unknown. The same CDR3 is also encoded by other DNA sequences in this sample.

This chain connects TRBV5-1 to TRBJ2-5; maybe TRBD2 (5 bases). The source material was PBMCs. The source of this sequence is a man aged 55 to 70 in good health and CMV-seropositive. CDR3 protein: CASSFEGLETQYF. CDR3 nucleotide sequence: TGCGCCAGCAGCTTCGAGGGTTTGGAGACCCAGTACTTC.